Described below is a single TCR beta chain sequence and its context. This sample was included in a study of cytomegalovirus exposure and HLA in healthy donors. The primer mix had 60 Vbeta and 13 Jbeta primers. This table comes from immunoSEQ multiplex PCR, and its TCRdb copy is limited to in-frame clones, with some not included. The table shows approximately 190,000 clones, with roughly four fifths occurring only once. CDR3 length: 13 residues. Trimming took off 3 bases at V and 4 bases at J, with 9 bases between the two ends. The germline V gene has CDR1 KGHSH and CDR2 LQKENI. This rearrangement joins TRBV18 to TRBJ1-2; D ambiguous. The receptor was derived from a woman aged 30 to 39 in good health and CMV-seropositive. Sequenced input: PBMCs. This CDR3 reads CASSPTDIYGYTF. The CDR3 nucleotides are TGTGCCAGCTCACCTACAGACATCTATGGCTACACCTTC.